The clone carrying this T cell receptor beta chain came up once. The antigen remains unidentified. CDR3 size: 14 residues. Germline CDR1 and CDR2: MNHNY and SVGAGI (reference sequence). Trimming took 0 bases from V and 15 from J; bases not matched to a gene: 8. The immunoSEQ assay amplified TCRB CDR3 from up to 2 ug DNA. Clones were read by immunoSEQ multiplex PCR, and TCRdb kept only the in-frame ones, dropping some. The table lists roughly 50,000 clones, roughly 90% of them singletons. The record originates from a study of glioma-infiltrating T cells after dendritic cell vaccination. Study in general: Dendritic cells derived from monocytes and pulsed with autologous tumor lysate formed the vaccine. Study-wide findings and caveats: No direct clonality-survival link was found; a diverse polyclonal response may matter.

Regarding time point: after dendritic cell vaccination, including at tumor progression/relapse. None of the glioblastoma patients had an isocitrate dehydrogenase mutation. The genes are TRBV6-6 and TRBJ1-6, with TRBD1 identical over 7 bases. The sequence was collected from a human donor with glioblastoma. This specimen consisted of blood, obtained after dendritic cell vaccination. The CDR3 is CASSYSETGLGLHF. For the CDR3, the DNA is TGTGCCAGCAGTTACTCGGAGACAGGGCTAGGCCTCCACTTT.